The 20 T cell receptor beta chains reported below all come from one sample, sequenced in a study of T cells in tuberculosis. Assay used: immunoSEQ multiplex PCR; TCRdb lists only in-frame clones, some missing. The table has roughly 34,000 clones, roughly 90% seen once. Input material: PBMCs. The receptors were gathered from a donor between 10 and 29 years old with latent tuberculosis or without tuberculosis infection. Some clones in this sample may be carry-over from other donors' samples.

The DNA for the CDR3 is TGTGCCAGTAGAGAACTAGTTGGGGGCACAGATACGCAGTATTTT. Translation gives CASRELVGGTDTQYF. The genes are TRBV19 and TRBJ2-3; TRBD2 might be the D (5 bases). V was shortened by 6 bases and J by 1 base, with 14 bases between the two germline ends. This CDR3 has 15 amino acids. Germline lookup yields CDR1 LNHDA and CDR2 SQIVND (reference sequence).

The J gene is TRBJ2-7, the V gene TRBV2; TRBD1 might be the D (7 bases). Trimming removed 4 bases from V and 3 bases from J, with 13 bases in between. Germline CDR1 reads SNHLY; CDR2 reads FYNNEI. The CDR3 is made up of 14 amino acids. The CDR3 DNA is TGTGCCAGCAGTGTAACCAGGGGGGACTACGAGCAGTACTTC. Translation: CASSVTRGDYEQYF.

The chain carries TRBV27 and TRBJ1-2; 7 bases are shared with TRBD1. Germline V lookup: CDR1 MNHEY, CDR2 SMNVEV (reference sequence). This CDR3 spans 13 amino acids. The trim removed 5 bases at V and 4 bases at J, leaving 4 bases unmatched. The CDR3, as DNA: TGTGCCAGCAGTCCCGGGACAGTCTATGGCTACACCTTC. As protein: CASSPGTVYGYTF.

This clone showed up just once. The V call is TRBV7-6, the J call TRBJ2-2; 9 nucleotides align to TRBD2. J was trimmed by 5 bases and V by 5 bases; bases with no gene match: 9. The CDR3 sequence is 16 residues long. Germline CDR1 is SGHVS and CDR2 is FNYEAQ. The CDR3 bases are TGTGCCAGCAGCCCGCGCGGGGGGGCCTCAACCGGGGAGCTGTTTTTT. Protein product: CASSPRGGASTGELFF.

As regards this clone: This may be a read error, as it is one base from a much larger clone. The same CDR3 is also encoded by other DNA sequences in this sample. CDR3 loop: CASSLRGTDYEQYF. The CDR3 DNA reads TGTGCCAGCAGCTTGCGCGGGACAGACTACGAGCAGTACTTC. The chain carries TRBV5-5 and TRBJ2-7; a weak D match, TRBD1 (7 bases). Germline CDR1 and CDR2: SGHKS and YYEKEE (reference sequence). V was trimmed by 1 base and J by 3 bases, leaving 11 bases between them. This CDR3 spans 14 amino acids.

The genes are TRBV28 and TRBJ2-7; D is undetermined. The CDR3 loop spans 13 amino acids. Trimming pared 3 bases from V and 0 bases from J, leaving 6 bases between. The germline gives CDR1 MDHEN, CDR2 SYDVKM. As DNA, the CDR3 is TGTGCCAGCAGTTTTAGCCCCTCCTACGAGCAGTACTTC. This translates into CASSFSPSYEQYF.

The J gene is TRBJ1-5, the V gene TRBV7-2, with D possibly TRBD1 on 5 matching bases. Trimming stripped 5 bases from V and 4 bases from J, with 12 bases between. CDR1 is SGHTA and CDR2 is FQGNSA in the germline V gene. This CDR3 is built from 14 residues. The CDR3 loop is CASSPRGGNQPQHF. CDR3 DNA: TGTGCCAGCAGCCCCCGGGGGGGGAATCAGCCCCAGCATTTT. The whole variable domain, remainder taken from reference TRBV7-2 and TRBJ1-5, is GAGVSQSPSNKVTEKGKDVELRCDPISGHTALYWYRQSLGQGLEFLIYFQGNSAPDKSGLPSDRFSAERTGGSVSTLTIQRTQQEDSAVYLCASSPRGGNQPQHFGDGTRLSIL.

The chain combines TRBV18 with TRBJ2-2, with D perhaps matching TRBD2 (5 bases). This CDR3 has 13 amino acids. V gave up 3 bases and J gave up 5 bases, with 7 bases separating them. The germline V gene encodes CDR1 KGHSH and CDR2 LQKENI. CDR3: CASSPRGTGELFF. CDR3 nucleotides: TGTGCCAGCTCACCCAGAGGGACCGGGGAGCTGTTTTTT.

The rearrangement joins TRBV9 to TRBJ1-6; 9 positions match TRBD1. Germline loops: CDR1 SGDLS, CDR2 YYNGEE. The CDR3 is 16 amino acids. V lost 3 bases, J lost 12 bases, and 13 bases stayed unmatched. The CDR3 DNA reads TGTGCCAGCAGCGCTCCCCCAGGGACAGGGAGGCAACCCCTCCACTTT. Residues: CASSAPPGTGRQPLHF.

CDR3: CASSESSASYEQYF. The DNA of the CDR3 is TGTGCCAGCAGTGAAAGTAGCGCTTCCTACGAGCAGTACTTC. V is TRBV6-1 and J is TRBJ2-7; D perhaps matches TRBD2 (5 bases). The CDR3 consists of 14 residues. The germline V gene has CDR1 MNHNS and CDR2 SASEGT. The V end lost 2 bases, the J end lost 1 base, and 9 bases lay between the germline ends.

This chain links TRBV2 with TRBJ2-1; D gene unclear. The V end lost 1 base, the J end lost 5 bases, and 6 bases lay between the germline ends. There are 13 residues in the CDR3. The germline V gene encodes CDR1 SNHLY and CDR2 FYNNEI. The CDR3 protein is CASSEDRDNEQFF. CDR3 coding DNA: TGTGCCAGCAGTGAAGACAGAGACAATGAGCAGTTCTTC.

The CDR3: CASSPLGTGNNQPQHF. CDR3 nucleotides: TGTGCCAGCTCACCTCTGGGGACAGGGAACAATCAGCCCCAGCATTTT. The chain recombines TRBV18 with TRBJ1-5; 9 positions match TRBD1. The CDR3 loop spans 16 amino acids. V was pared by 3 bases and J by 3 bases, with 6 bases of the junction left unmatched. CDR1 is KGHSH, CDR2 LQKENI, per germline.

The chain recombines TRBV25-1 with TRBJ1-2, with unresolved D. The length of the CDR3 is 14 residues. The germline V gene encodes CDR1 MGHDK and CDR2 SYGVNS. Between the trimmed V and J ends, which lost 3 bases and 4 bases, there was a span of 12 bases. CDR3 sequence reads: CASSDSTELYGYTF. CDR3 in DNA: TGTGCCAGCAGTGATAGTACAGAACTCTATGGCTACACCTTC.

CDR3 nucleotides: TGCGCCAGCAGCCAAGATACAGCGGGAGGGCGGAATGAGCAGTTCTTC. This codes for CASSQDTAGGRNEQFF. The genes are TRBV4-1 and TRBJ2-1; 10 bases line up with TRBD2. The CDR3 has 16 amino acids. Germline V CDR1 and CDR2: MGHRA, YSYEKL. After removal of 0 bases from V and 7 bases from J, the junction contained 6 bases not matched to a gene.

Regarding this clone: This same CDR3 is encoded by further DNA sequences in the sample. The V and J genes are TRBV4-1 and TRBJ1-2; 8 nucleotides align to TRBD1. V shed 1 base and J 5 bases; nucleotides not matched to a gene: 3. This CDR3 region has 14 residues. CDR1 MGHRA and CDR2 YSYEKL come from the germline V gene. The CDR3 DNA reads as TGCGCCAGCAGCCAAGGAACAGGGGGATATGGCTACACCTTC. Translating it yields CASSQGTGGYGYTF.

This chain links TRBV18 with TRBJ1-2; 9 bases are shared with TRBD1. Germline V gene sequence: CDR1 KGHSH, CDR2 LQKENI. The CDR3 extends over 16 amino acids. V trimming: 3 bases; J trimming: 6 bases; junction bases outside the gene matches: 11. CDR3 sequence reads: CASSPLTGGRSDGYTF. Here the CDR3 DNA reads TGTGCCAGCTCACCCCTGACAGGGGGTCGATCGGATGGCTACACCTTC.

This chain uses TRBV6-6 with TRBJ1-1; no firm D call. Germline V gene lookup returns CDR1 MNHNY and CDR2 SVGAGI (reference sequence). V was trimmed by 10 bases and J by 0 bases, leaving 12 bases between them. This CDR3 has 13 residues. For the CDR3, the DNA is TGTGCCACCACGGGCGGGATGAACACTGAAGCTTTCTTT. Its protein product is CATTGGMNTEAFF.

The chain recombines TRBV28 with TRBJ1-1; D remains unclear. Germline loops: CDR1 MDHEN, CDR2 SYDVKM. V was trimmed by 5 bases and J by 5 bases, leaving 27 bases between them. The CDR3 sequence is 18 residues long. CDR3 in amino acids: CASSGSYKGGLRWTEAFF. DNA for the CDR3: TGTGCCAGCAGTGGTTCTTATAAGGGAGGGTTGAGATGGACTGAAGCTTTCTTT.

This rearrangement joins TRBV11-3 to TRBJ1-1; D is perhaps TRBD1 (6 bases). There are 11 residues in the CDR3. V dropped 4 bases and J dropped 8 bases, with 8 bases sitting between them. Germline values: CDR1 SGHNT, CDR2 YENEEA. CDR3 loop: CASSSGAEAFF. For the CDR3, the DNA is TGTGCCAGCAGCTCAGGGGCGGAAGCTTTCTTT. Filled out from reference TRBV11-3 and TRBJ1-1, the complete variable domain reads EAGVVQSPRYKIIEKKQPVAFWCNPISGHNTLYWYLQNLGQGPELLIRYENEEAVDDSQLPKDRFSAERLKGVDSTLKIQPAELGDSAVYLCASSSGAEAFFGQGTRLTVV.

In this sample, this clone turned up once. The rearrangement links TRBV7-9 to TRBJ2-5, with D perhaps TRBD1 (6 bases). This CDR3 region has 15 residues. Trimming shortened V by 5 bases and J by 5 bases, and 18 bases separated the two germline ends. Germline CDR1 is SEHNR and CDR2 is FQNEAQ (reference sequence). The CDR3 DNA follows: TGTGCCAGCAGCCCCCTTAGAGGGGGTGCGGAGACCCAGTACTTC. This codes for CASSPLRGGAETQYF.